Each of the 2 T cell receptor beta chains below was sequenced from the same sample in a study of blood T cell repertoires in COVID-19. Clones were read by immunoSEQ multiplex PCR, and TCRdb kept only the in-frame ones, dropping some. The sample contains 150,000 to 200,000 clones, approximately 88% of which appear only once. Sample: PBMCs or T cells enriched from blood (not recorded which). All receptors derive from a woman between 50 and 59 years old who had recovered from COVID-19.

V gene TRBV4-1 combines with J gene TRBJ2-3; the match to TRBD1 covers 9 bases. Germline V gene lookup returns CDR1 MGHRA and CDR2 YSYEKL. J was trimmed by 2 bases and V by 3 bases; bases with no gene match: 9. CDR3 length: 17 residues. CDR3 amino acids: CASSHPRTGDFTDTQYF. The CDR3 DNA reads TGCGCCAGCAGCCATCCTAGGACAGGGGACTTCACAGATACGCAGTATTTT.

The V and J genes are TRBV6-5 and TRBJ2-5; 7 bases fit TRBD2. The CDR3 contains 14 residues. Trimming cost V 4 bases and J 5 bases; bases outside gene matches: 7. Germline lookup yields CDR1 MNHEY and CDR2 SVGAGI. The CDR3 here is CASSLGGSRETQYF. The CDR3 coding sequence is TGTGCCAGCAGTTTGGGGGGGTCCCGGGAGACCCAGTACTTC.